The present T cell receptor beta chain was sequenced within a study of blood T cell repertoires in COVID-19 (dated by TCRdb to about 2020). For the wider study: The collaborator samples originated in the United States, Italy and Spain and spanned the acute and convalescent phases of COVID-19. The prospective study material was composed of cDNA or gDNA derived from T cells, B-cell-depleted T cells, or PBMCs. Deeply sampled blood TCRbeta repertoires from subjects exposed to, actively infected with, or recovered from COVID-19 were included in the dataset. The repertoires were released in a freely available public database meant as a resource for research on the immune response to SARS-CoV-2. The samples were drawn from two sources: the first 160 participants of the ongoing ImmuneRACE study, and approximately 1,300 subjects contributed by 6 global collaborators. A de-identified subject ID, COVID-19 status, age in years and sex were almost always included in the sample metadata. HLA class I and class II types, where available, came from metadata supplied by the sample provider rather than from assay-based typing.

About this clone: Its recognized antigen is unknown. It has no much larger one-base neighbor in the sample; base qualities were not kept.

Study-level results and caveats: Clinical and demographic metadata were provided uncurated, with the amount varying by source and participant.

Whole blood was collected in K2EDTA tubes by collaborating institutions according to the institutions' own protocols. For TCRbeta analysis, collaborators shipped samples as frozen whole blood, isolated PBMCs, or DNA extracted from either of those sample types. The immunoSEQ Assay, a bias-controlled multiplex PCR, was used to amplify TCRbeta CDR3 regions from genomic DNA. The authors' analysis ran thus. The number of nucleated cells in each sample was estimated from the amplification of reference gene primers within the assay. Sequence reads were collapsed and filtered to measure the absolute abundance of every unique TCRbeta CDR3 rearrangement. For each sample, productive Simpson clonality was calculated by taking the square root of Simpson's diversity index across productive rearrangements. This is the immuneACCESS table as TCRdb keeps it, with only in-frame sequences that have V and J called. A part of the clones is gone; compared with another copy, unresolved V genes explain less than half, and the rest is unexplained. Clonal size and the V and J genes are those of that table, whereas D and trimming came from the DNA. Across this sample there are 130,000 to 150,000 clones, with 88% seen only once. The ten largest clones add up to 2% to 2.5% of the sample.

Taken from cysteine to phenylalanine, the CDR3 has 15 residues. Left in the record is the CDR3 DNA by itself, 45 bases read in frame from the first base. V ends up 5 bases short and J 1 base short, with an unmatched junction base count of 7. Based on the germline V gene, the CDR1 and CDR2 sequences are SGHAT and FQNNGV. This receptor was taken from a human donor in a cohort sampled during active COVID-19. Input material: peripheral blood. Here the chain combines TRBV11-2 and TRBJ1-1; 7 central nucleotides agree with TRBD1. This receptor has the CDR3 CASSRTGVENTEAFF. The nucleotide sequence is TGTGCCAGCAGCCGAACAGGGGTTGAGAACACTGAAGCTTTCTTT.